Listed below are T cell receptor beta chains from one sample, sequenced in a study of shared clonotypes between healthy human individuals. Sequenced by immunoSEQ multiplex PCR; TCRdb stores in-frame clones only, minus some. The table lists under 600,000 clones, nearly 98% of them singletons, with 0.3% in the top ten. The sample was naive CD8+ T cells sorted from blood. Receptors were obtained from a man aged 25 to 45 in good health. Both conserved end residues are part of each CDR3. The order of the fields is V gene, clone size, J gene, D gene, CDR3 DNA, CDR3 protein. The D gene is left open where the match is weak. Size is stated for part of the rows, as once, few or many counts, or as a class when the clone is expanded.

TRBV4-1	.	TRBJ2-5	.	TGCGCCAGCAGCCAAGATCGGGCGGGTGAGACCCAGTACTTC	CASSQDRAGETQYF
TRBV19	.	TRBJ2-7	TRBD2	TGTGCCAGTAGCTCCGGCAGTGGACTAGCGGGAGGCGAGCAGTACTTC	CASSSGSGLAGGEQYF
TRBV13	.	TRBJ2-7	.	TGTGCCAGCAGCTTAGGCAGGAGGACCTACGAGCAGTACTTC	CASSLGRRTYEQYF
TRBV13	.	TRBJ2-1	TRBD2	TGTGCCAGCAGCTTAAGGACTAGCGGCAATGAGCAGTTCTTC	CASSLRTSGNEQFF
TRBV11-2	once	TRBJ1-3	.	TGTGCCAGCTTCGGGCATTCTAGCTCTGGAAACACCATATATTTT	CASFGHSSSGNTIYF
TRBV7-7	.	TRBJ2-2	.	TGTGCTAGCAGCTTAGACGAGAACACCGGGGAGCTGTTTTTT	CASSLDENTGELFF
TRBV6-1	.	TRBJ2-3	TRBD2	TGTGCCAGCAGTGCTCTCCTAGCGGGAATGTTAGATACGCAGTATTTT	CASSALLAGMLDTQYF
TRBV5-4	.	TRBJ2-5	.	TGTGCCAGCAGGGTACAAGACCAAGAGACCCAGTACTTC	CASRVQDQETQYF
TRBV27	.	TRBJ2-7	TRBD1	TGTGCCAGCAGTTTAACAGGGGGCGAGGTGGACTACGAGCAGTACTTC	CASSLTGGEVDYEQYF
TRBV7-3	.	TRBJ2-3	TRBD2	TGTGCCAGCAGCCCGTCGATTAGCGGGAGAAGCACAGATACGCAGTATTTT	CASSPSISGRSTDTQYF
TRBV6-6	.	TRBJ1-5	.	TGTGCCAGCAGTTGGGAAGTCAATCAGCCCCAGCATTTT	CASSWEVNQPQHF
TRBV7-9	.	TRBJ2-5	TRBD2	TGTGCCAGCAGCTTAGTTTGGCGGGAGGTAGAGACCCAGTACTTC	CASSLVWREVETQYF
TRBV9	.	TRBJ2-7	.	TGTGCCAGCAGCGTATATAGCAGCGACGAGCAGTACTTC	CASSVYSSDEQYF
TRBV10-1	.	TRBJ2-1	.	TGCGCCAGCAGTGAATCGGGAGCCTACCCCGGTTTCTTC	CASSESGAYPGFF
TRBV7-9	once	TRBJ2-5	.	TGTGCCAGCAGCGTGAAACAGTCTTCGGACCTAGAGACCCAGTACTTC	CASSVKQSSDLETQYF
TRBV2	.	TRBJ2-4	.	TGTGCCAGCAGTGAGGGGAAACAAAACATTCAGTACTTC	CASSEGKQNIQYF
TRBV10-2	.	TRBJ2-2	TRBD1	TGCGCCAGCAGGCCCGGGACAGGGGGCGGACGCACCGGGGAGCTGTTTTTT	CASRPGTGGGRTGELFF
TRBV27	.	TRBJ2-1	.	TGTGCCAGCCAGTGGTCACGCGGGTACAATGAGCAGTTCTTC	CASQWSRGYNEQFF
TRBV7-8	once	TRBJ2-3	TRBD2	TGTGCCAGCAGCTTAGTAGCGGGAGGGCTTGGGGTAACAGATACGCAGTATTTT	CASSLVAGGLGVTDTQYF
TRBV18	once	TRBJ2-2	.	TGTGCCAGCTCACCACCCAGGGACTTTAGCACCGGGGAGCTGTTTTTT	CASSPPRDFSTGELFF
TRBV2	once	TRBJ2-7	.	TGTGCCAGCAGTGATGGACCTTACGAGCAGTACTTC	CASSDGPYEQYF
TRBV5-1	.	TRBJ2-1	TRBD2	TGCGCCAGCAGCCCAGGACTAGCGGGAGCCCCCAGCTCCTACAATGAGCAGTTCTTC	CASSPGLAGAPSSYNEQFF
TRBV27	once	TRBJ2-1	.	TGTGCCAGCAGTCCCCGGGACCGAAGCTCCTACAATGAGCAGTTCTTC	CASSPRDRSSYNEQFF
TRBV4-1	.	TRBJ2-1	.	TGCGCCAGCAGCCAAGATGGGGGGTTGCGAGAGCAGTTCTTC	CASSQDGGLREQFF
TRBV27	.	TRBJ2-3	TRBD2	TGTGCCAGCAGTCCCCTAGCGGGACCAGGCACAGATACGCAGTATTTT	CASSPLAGPGTDTQYF
TRBV30	.	TRBJ1-1	.	TGTGCCTGGAGTGTACTTCAGTGGGGTGAAGCTTTCTTT	CAWSVLQWGEAFF
TRBV5-6	.	TRBJ2-7	.	TGTGCCAGCAGCACCACAGGGTACTTGGCCTACGAGCAGTACTTC	CASSTTGYLAYEQYF
TRBV2	.	TRBJ1-4	TRBD1	TGTGCCAGCAGGCGAAAGCCCGGACAGGGGCCGGAACTGTTTTTT	CASRRKPGQGPELFF
TRBV27	.	TRBJ2-1	TRBD2	TGTGCCAGCAGTATCGGGAAGATACTGCGGGGGGACAATGAGCAGTTCTTC	CASSIGKILRGDNEQFF
TRBV29-1	.	TRBJ2-7	.	TGCAGCGTTCGGACGGACAGCTCCTACGAGCAGTACTTC	CSVRTDSSYEQYF
TRBV11-2	.	TRBJ2-7	TRBD2	TGTGCCAGCAGCCCGAGGACTAGCGGGAGGGCAGACGAGCAGTACTTC	CASSPRTSGRADEQYF
TRBV7-9	.	TRBJ1-2	TRBD1	TGTGCCAGCAGCTTAAATCAAGACAGGGACTATGGCTACACCTTC	CASSLNQDRDYGYTF
TRBV9	.	TRBJ2-1	TRBD2	TGTGCCAGCAGCGTCACTAGCGGGACGTATGAGCAGTTCTTC	CASSVTSGTYEQFF
TRBV7-9	.	TRBJ2-1	.	TGTGCCAGCGGGGGCATTGAATACAATGAGCAGTTCTTC	CASGGIEYNEQFF
TRBV4-2	.	TRBJ2-2	.	TGTGCCAGCAGCCTGGGGGGCGGGGAGCTGTTTTTT	CASSLGGGELFF
TRBV10-3	.	TRBJ2-7	TRBD1	TGTGCCATCAGTGAGCCCGGGACAGCGGATCGGTTATACGAGCAGTACTTC	CAISEPGTADRLYEQYF
TRBV14	.	TRBJ2-1	.	TGTGCCAGCAGCCCTCTTTGGGCAGGGATAAAATCCAATGAGCAGTTCTTC	CASSPLWAGIKSNEQFF
TRBV7-8	.	TRBJ2-2	TRBD2	TGTGCCAGCAGCTTTCCCGGGGGGGGCGTGAACACCGGGGAGCTGTTTTTT	CASSFPGGGVNTGELFF
TRBV6-1	.	TRBJ1-2	.	TGTGCCAGCAGTGAAGCGGGGCAGCACTATGGCTACACCTTC	CASSEAGQHYGYTF
TRBV2	.	TRBJ2-1	TRBD1	TGTGCCAGCAAAGGAGATCGGGACAGCTACAATGAGCAGTTCTTC	CASKGDRDSYNEQFF
TRBV10-3	.	TRBJ2-1	TRBD2	TGTGCCTCCTTGGACCCAGCGGGAGTAGTTGAGCAGTTCTTC	CASLDPAGVVEQFF
TRBV19	.	TRBJ2-5	.	TGTGCCAGTAGTAGATCCCGGGACGAAGAGACCCAGTACTTC	CASSRSRDEETQYF
TRBV10-3	.	TRBJ2-2	TRBD1	TGTGCCATCAGTCCGGGGACAGGCAACACCGGGGAGCTGTTTTTT	CAISPGTGNTGELFF
TRBV25-1	.	TRBJ2-7	.	TGTGCCAGCAGTGCGTCGGGATACTCCTACGAGCAGTACTTC	CASSASGYSYEQYF
TRBV27	.	TRBJ2-2	.	TGTGCCAGCGGACCCGGGGAGCTGTTTTTT	CASGPGELFF
TRBV27	.	TRBJ1-2	TRBD1	TGTGCCAGCAGTATAGGTGGACAGGGCTATGGCTACACCTTC	CASSIGGQGYGYTF
TRBV29-1	.	TRBJ2-1	.	TGCAGCGTTGAGGAGTACAATGAGCAGTTCTTC	CSVEEYNEQFF
TRBV4-1	.	TRBJ2-7	.	TGCGCCAGCAGCCAAGGGGCGGGATGGAACTACGAGCAGTACTTC	CASSQGAGWNYEQYF
TRBV4-1	.	TRBJ2-7	TRBD1	TGCGCCAGCAGCCAAGATCTGGGGACAGGTTACTACGAGCAGTACTTC	CASSQDLGTGYYEQYF
TRBV7-8	.	TRBJ1-1	.	TGTGCCAGCAGCTTCCCAGGGCGGGACAAGAACACTGAAGCTTTCTTT	CASSFPGRDKNTEAFF
TRBV28	.	TRBJ2-1	.	TGTGCCAGCAGTTTGGCAGTTGGCAATGAGCAGTTCTTC	CASSLAVGNEQFF
TRBV11-2	.	TRBJ2-7	TRBD1	TGTGCCAGCAGCTTGGGGACAGGGTTCTACGAGCAGTACTTC	CASSLGTGFYEQYF
TRBV27	.	TRBJ2-2	.	TGTGCCAGCCGGGGGCTTGGGGACACCGGGGAGCTGTTTTTT	CASRGLGDTGELFF
TRBV19	.	TRBJ1-1	TRBD1	TGTGCCAGTAGTTCGACAGGGGAAGCTTTCTTT	CASSSTGEAFF
TRBV2	.	TRBJ2-5	.	TGTGCCAGCAGTGAAGAGACCCAGTACTTC	CASSEETQYF